A selection of T cell receptor beta chains follows, all from one sample in a study of T-cell reconstitution after alpha-beta-depleted transplantation in children. Each CDR3 protein is one row after TCRdb ran MiXCR on the PCR reads. Among 610,000 or so distinct CDR3 sequences listed, 25% to 30% were seen once. The material sequenced was PBMCs, taken before TCRalphabeta/CD19-depleted stem cell transplant. The origin of the receptors is a boy under two years old with Wiskott-Aldrich syndrome, due to receive a stem cell transplant. CDR3s leave out the opening cysteine and the closing phenylalanine or tryptophan. The order of the fields is CDR3 protein, clone size, D gene, V gene. D genes are given only for firm matches. A row's size may be missing; if present it is once, few, many or a size class.

cdr3_aa: SARVATKLTGELF
clone_size: .
d_call: .
v_call: TRBV20-1

cdr3_aa: ASSQRLVGTQY
clone_size: few
d_call: .
v_call: TRBV7-2

cdr3_aa: ASSLRVRQGGGYT
clone_size: .
d_call: .
v_call: TRBV7-2

cdr3_aa: ASSYFRRAHSTDTQY
clone_size: .
d_call: .
v_call: TRBV6-5

cdr3_aa: ASSLPTRLSATDTQY
clone_size: .
d_call: .
v_call: TRBV7-9

cdr3_aa: SVEGPHREKLF
clone_size: .
d_call: .
v_call: TRBV29-1

cdr3_aa: SARGTGDSGANVLT
clone_size: few
d_call: TRBD1
v_call: TRBV20-1

cdr3_aa: ASSYSFVGIYPGGSYNEQF
clone_size: few
d_call: TRBD1
v_call: TRBV6-2/TRBV6-3

cdr3_aa: ASSQTSGSWYEQY
clone_size: few
d_call: TRBD2
v_call: TRBV18

cdr3_aa: ASSESSETQY
clone_size: .
d_call: .
v_call: TRBV10-2

cdr3_aa: ASSLPRTDLPYEQY
clone_size: once
d_call: .
v_call: TRBV5-1

cdr3_aa: ATSILAGDKDTQY
clone_size: few
d_call: TRBD2
v_call: TRBV24-1

cdr3_aa: ASIRASGETQY
clone_size: few
d_call: TRBD2
v_call: TRBV5-1

cdr3_aa: ASSLNWGIDTEAF
clone_size: few
d_call: .
v_call: TRBV5-1

cdr3_aa: SARGLAGGGELF
clone_size: .
d_call: TRBD2
v_call: TRBV20-1

cdr3_aa: ASSFGAGVNEQF
clone_size: few
d_call: TRBD2
v_call: TRBV5-1

cdr3_aa: ASSFVDYGYT
clone_size: .
d_call: .
v_call: TRBV28

cdr3_aa: SARGSGYEQY
clone_size: few
d_call: .
v_call: TRBV20-1

cdr3_aa: ASSDNSGGNQPQH
clone_size: few
d_call: .
v_call: TRBV6-1

cdr3_aa: ASSSTPGVYEQY
clone_size: .
d_call: .
v_call: TRBV5-1

cdr3_aa: ASSISVGTEAF
clone_size: .
d_call: .
v_call: TRBV12-3/TRBV12-4

cdr3_aa: ASGRQGGSGNEKLF
clone_size: .
d_call: TRBD1
v_call: TRBV25-1

cdr3_aa: ASSIDNVYNEQF
clone_size: .
d_call: .
v_call: TRBV5-1

cdr3_aa: ASSKAGRPEQF
clone_size: few
d_call: .
v_call: TRBV5-1

cdr3_aa: SARLTEGRTYEQY
clone_size: many
d_call: .
v_call: TRBV20-1

cdr3_aa: ASGRGLSSYNEQF
clone_size: .
d_call: TRBD1
v_call: TRBV12-3/TRBV12-4

cdr3_aa: ASSPQLPRNQPQH
clone_size: .
d_call: .
v_call: TRBV7-9

cdr3_aa: ASSQDITSGLYNEQF
clone_size: .
d_call: TRBD2
v_call: TRBV14

cdr3_aa: SAGQPNEKLF
clone_size: once
d_call: .
v_call: TRBV20-1

cdr3_aa: ASSLNRVGGSSEQF
clone_size: .
d_call: .
v_call: TRBV5-1

cdr3_aa: SARDWKLAGVCEQF
clone_size: .
d_call: TRBD2
v_call: TRBV20-1

cdr3_aa: ASSFQGEETQY
clone_size: .
d_call: .
v_call: TRBV27

cdr3_aa: SASPPQGRDTQY
clone_size: few
d_call: .
v_call: TRBV20-1

cdr3_aa: ASSEQGYTGELF
clone_size: .
d_call: .
v_call: TRBV6-4

cdr3_aa: ASTLAPALGGGTEAF
clone_size: few
d_call: .
v_call: TRBV12-3/TRBV12-4

cdr3_aa: ASSQVRSGGFANTGELF
clone_size: few
d_call: TRBD1
v_call: TRBV4-1

cdr3_aa: ASSSDRATYGYT
clone_size: .
d_call: TRBD1
v_call: TRBV28

cdr3_aa: SATLAGVRETQY
clone_size: few
d_call: TRBD2
v_call: TRBV20-1

cdr3_aa: SAHTSSDYGYT
clone_size: .
d_call: .
v_call: TRBV29-1

cdr3_aa: ASSLAPGGPQEQY
clone_size: once
d_call: TRBD2
v_call: TRBV5-1

cdr3_aa: AISQTLSGGYT
clone_size: .
d_call: .
v_call: TRBV10-3

cdr3_aa: SASFSLAGRNEQF
clone_size: few
d_call: TRBD2
v_call: TRBV20-1

cdr3_aa: ASSLVGSQGTQY
clone_size: .
d_call: .
v_call: TRBV13

cdr3_aa: ASSLRTSGSRQYYEQY
clone_size: .
d_call: TRBD2
v_call: TRBV27

cdr3_aa: ASSPEGTGPGNTIY
clone_size: .
d_call: .
v_call: TRBV18

cdr3_aa: ASSKFYQWSTDTQY
clone_size: few
d_call: .
v_call: TRBV21-1

cdr3_aa: ASGLVKGPRTGEAETQY
clone_size: .
d_call: TRBD1
v_call: TRBV12-5

cdr3_aa: ASSVVDRLNTEAF
clone_size: .
d_call: .
v_call: TRBV2

cdr3_aa: ASTPGTAGGTQY
clone_size: few
d_call: TRBD1
v_call: TRBV9

cdr3_aa: SATGSNQPQH
clone_size: few
d_call: .
v_call: TRBV20-1

cdr3_aa: SVQGGSNQPQH
clone_size: .
d_call: TRBD1
v_call: TRBV29-1

cdr3_aa: ASSGASTSTDTQY
clone_size: .
d_call: .
v_call: TRBV28